The 20 T cell receptor beta chains below all came from one sample that was sequenced in a study of tumor and adjacent non-tumor tissue in lung cancer. RNA was extracted from bulk tissue without any cell sorting. A modified ARM-PCR protocol with three rounds of nested PCR amplified TCRbeta. One entry per CDR3 protein results from TCRdb running MiXCR on the multiplex PCR reads. The sample carries about 110,000 distinct CDR3 sequences, roughly 73% recorded once. Sequencing was carried out using lung tumor tissue. Every receptor here comes from a woman between 55 and 75 years old with non-small cell lung cancer.

The chain is built from TRBV28 and TRBJ1-5; D gene uncertain. Germline CDR1 reads MDHEN; CDR2 reads SYDVKM. V shed 4 bases and J shed 6 bases, with 16 bases lying between them. This CDR3 comprises 15 residues. CDR3 DNA: TGTGCCAGCAGTTCGGGATTCCCAGGAGGTCAGCCCCAGCATTTT. Protein: CASSSGFPGGQPQHF.

This clonotype has only one observation. The chain has TRBV20-1 and TRBJ1-5; TRBD1 might be the D (5 bases). This CDR3 comprises 13 residues. Germline assignment: CDR1 DFQATT and CDR2 SNEGSKA (reference sequence). The V end was cut by 0 bases, the J end by 11 bases, with 14 bases between. The CDR3 coding sequence is TGCAGTGCTAGAGATCAGGGTGGGCAGACCCAGCATTTT. It is translated as CSARDQGGQTQHF.

Comments on this clonotype: The junction differs from germline at one of its ends, possibly a read error. The rearrangement uses TRBV20-1 and TRBJ2-3; 11 bases match TRBD2. Looked up from germline, CDR1 is DFQATT and CDR2 is SNEGSKA (reference sequence). The CDR3 is made up of 17 amino acids. The CDR3 sequence is CSVRDQLAGATTDTQYF. The CDR3 coding sequence is TGCAGTGTTAGAGATCAACTAGCGGGGGCTACCACAGATACGCAGTATTTT.

The chain carries TRBV12-3 or TRBV12-4 and TRBJ1-1; TRBD1 might be the D (5 bases). CDR3 length equals 13 residues. The CDR3 loop is CISNLEMGAEAFF. CDR3 DNA: TGTATCAGCAATCTAGAGATGGGGGCTGAAGCTTTCTTT.

The sample holds a few counts of this clonotype. A much larger clone lies a single base off, so this may be a read error. The chain links TRBV11-2 to TRBJ2-1; tentatively, D is TRBD2 (7 bases). Germline assignment: CDR1 SGHAT and CDR2 FQNNGV. Deletions cut 6 bases from V and 7 bases from J, with 16 bases between. CDR3 length equals 14 residues. The CDR3 nucleotides read TGTGCCAGCAGGGTCGGGGGGCCGAAGAATGAGCAGTTCTTC. It specifies CASRVGGPKNEQFF.

This clonotype was found once. Relative to the germline gene, one junction end is altered; a read error may explain this. V gene TRBV10-1 combines with J gene TRBJ1-2; D ambiguous. CDR3 length: 13 amino acids. CDR1 and CDR2 from the germline V gene are WNHNN and SYGVQD (reference sequence). DNA for the CDR3: TGCGCCTGCAGTGAGCACCCCCGGGAGGTTCTGTCCTTC. It translates to CACSEHPREVLSF.

On this clonotype itself: One end of the junction fails to match germline, which may point to a read error. The chain has TRBV11-3 and TRBJ1-6, with D hard to call. Germline CDR1 SGHNT, CDR2 YENEEA. The CDR3 contains 13 residues. The CDR3 bases are TGTGACAGCAGCCCCCCGGGGTCCTCACCCCTCCACTTT. Its protein is CDSSPPGSSPLHF. Using reference TRBV11-3 and TRBJ1-6 for the parts outside the CDR3, the full variable domain is EAGVVQSPRYKIIEKKQPVAFWCNPISGHNTLYWYLQNLGQGPELLIRYENEEAVDDSQLPKDRFSAERLKGVDSTLKIQPAELGDSAVYLCDSSPPGSSPLHFGNGTRLTVT.

A word on this clonotype: Compared with germline, one end of the junction differs, possibly owing to a read error. The rearrangement uses TRBV11-2 and TRBJ1-5, with 7 positions matching TRBD1. This CDR3 has 17 amino acids. Looked up from germline, CDR1 is SGHAT and CDR2 is FQNNGV. The CDR3 DNA reads TGTGCCAGCAGCCTCAAGGGGGCCAGGGATAGCAATAAACCCCAGCTTTTT. As protein: CASSLKGARDSNKPQLF.

Worth noting for this clonotype: A read error may account for a junction end that differs from germline. The chain couples TRBV11-2 to TRBJ2-3; no reliable D call. The CDR3 sequence is 16 residues long. The germline V gene encodes CDR1 SGHAT and CDR2 FQNNGV. The CDR3 loop reads CVSRPNSVISTDTQYF. The CDR3, as DNA: TGTGTCAGCAGGCCCAACAGCGTAATTAGCACAGATACGCAGTATTTT. The full variable domain, rest sourced from reference TRBV11-2 and TRBJ2-3, is EAGVAQSPRYKIIEKRQSVAFWCNPISGHATLYWYQQILGQGPKLLIQFQNNGVVDDSQLPKDRFSAERLKGVDSTLKIQPAKLEDSAVYLCVSRPNSVISTDTQYFGPGTRLTVL.

This clonotype was seen once. The final CDR3 position lacks the conserved phenylalanine or tryptophan, pointing to a likely read error. The chain couples TRBV28 to TRBJ1-6; weak D call: TRBD1 (5 bases). Trimming removed 3 bases from V and 7 bases from J, with 16 bases in between. The germline CDR1 and CDR2 sequences are MDHEN and SYDVKM. The CDR3 is 16 amino acids. The CDR3 nucleotides read TGTGCCAGCAGTTTCGCTGACAGTTTGGCCAATTCACCCCTCCACTTA. Translation gives CASSFADSLANSPLHL.

About this clonotype: One junction end does not reproduce the germline sequence, and a read error may be involved. The chain joins TRBV5-5 to TRBJ2-1; D gene unclear. CDR1 is SGHKS and CDR2 is YYEKEE in the germline V gene (reference sequence). The CDR3 has 13 residues. In DNA form, the CDR3 reads TGTGCCAGCAGTTTGGGTAGCAACAATGAGCAGCTCTTC. It specifies CASSLGSNNEQLF.

This clonotype was recorded many times. The CDR3 DNA reads as TGCAGTGCTAAAAGAGCTAACTATGGCTACACCTTC. It is translated as CSAKRANYGYTF. The rearrangement uses TRBV20-1 and TRBJ1-2; no firm D call. V lost 4 bases to trimming and J lost 0 bases, with 6 bases between them. Per the germline V gene, CDR1 is DFQATT and CDR2 is SNEGSKA (reference sequence). This CDR3 spans 12 amino acids.

The chain links TRBV11-3 to TRBJ2-1, with a possible D match to TRBD2 (6 bases). The CDR3 runs to 15 residues. Trimming pared 4 bases from V and 7 bases from J, leaving 17 bases between. Germline lookup yields CDR1 SGHNT and CDR2 YENEEA. The CDR3 region has the DNA TGTGCCAGCAGCTACCCAGCTGGGGGGAAAAATGAGCAGTTCTTC. This translates into CASSYPAGGKNEQFF.

About this clonotype itself: The junction departs from the called germline gene at one end, perhaps through a read error. The V call is TRBV11-2, the J call TRBJ1-2, with D unresolved. The germline gives CDR1 SGHAT, CDR2 FQNNGV. The CDR3 totals 13 residues. The CDR3 DNA reads TGTGCCAGCACCCTAACCGGGGTCTATGGATACACCTTC. It codes for CASTLTGVYGYTF.

Regarding this clonotype: The germline gene is not matched at one end of the junction; a read error may be the cause. The chain is built from TRBV13 and TRBJ2-7, with D perhaps matching TRBD2 (5 bases). Per germline, CDR1 PRHDT and CDR2 FYEKMQ (reference sequence). CDR3 length: 13 amino acids. CDR3 sequence (DNA): TGTGCCAGCAGCACCACGGGGAACTACGAGCAGAACTTC. Protein sequence: CASSTTGNYEQNF.

Details on this clonotype: Because the CDR3 is missing its conserved closing phenylalanine or tryptophan, this is likely a read error. The V and J genes are TRBV11-1 and TRBJ1-1, with D possibly being TRBD1 (5 bases). V was pared by 7 bases and J by 2 bases, with 11 bases between. Germline V gene lookup returns CDR1 SGHAT and CDR2 FQDESV (reference sequence). This CDR3 is built from 13 residues. The DNA of the CDR3 is TGTGCCAGCAACCGGGACCGTAACACTGAAGCTTTCTCT. Encoded protein: CASNRDRNTEAFS.

A word on this clonotype: Just one base apart from a much larger clone, this may be a read error. The chain recombines TRBV29-1 with TRBJ2-7; D possibly corresponds to TRBD1 (5 bases). Looked up from germline, CDR1 is SQVTM and CDR2 is ANQGSEA. The CDR3 loop spans 12 amino acids. The CDR3 protein is CNVERGSSEQYF. In DNA form, the CDR3 reads TGCAACGTTGAAAGGGGCTCATCCGAGCAGTACTTC.

A few counts support this clonotype. This chain uses TRBV7-9 with TRBJ1-2; D is undetermined. Per the germline V gene, CDR1 is SEHNR and CDR2 is FQNEAQ (reference sequence). The CDR3 is 13 residues long. V dropped 5 bases and J dropped 3 bases, with 10 bases sitting between them. The CDR3 DNA reads TGTGCCAGCAGCCGCACAGTAGACTATGGCTACACCTTC. Its protein product is CASSRTVDYGYTF.

J is TRBJ2-7 and V is TRBV29-1; the D call may be TRBD1 or TRBD2 (5 bases each). Germline CDR1 SQVTM, CDR2 ANQGSEA. The CDR3 has 13 residues. CDR3 residues: CRASDTGPYEQYF. CDR3 sequence (DNA): TGCAGAGCCTCCGACACGGGGCCCTACGAGCAGTACTTC.

This clonotype was counted once. This chain joins TRBV6-5 and TRBJ1-1; TRBD1 aligns across 8 bases. CDR1 is MNHEY and CDR2 is SVGAGI in the germline V gene. Losses at the gene ends were 6 bases for V and 0 bases for J; bases not matched to a gene: 6. CDR3 length equals 15 residues. The DNA for the CDR3 is TGTGCCAGCAGGGACACAGGGGGGGTGAACACTGAAGCTTTCTTT. This gives the protein CASRDTGGVNTEAFF.